This T cell receptor beta chain was recorded in a study of blood T cells in healthy people across ages. Notes on this clonotype: Its specificity is unknown. Just one base apart from a much larger clone, this may be a read error.

The CDR3 spans 16 residues. The ends were cut back, 4 bases at V and 2 bases at J, with 16 bases in the middle. CDR1 is MNHEY, CDR2 SVGAGI, per germline. Study-level points and caveats: A strong correlation was seen between TCR beta diversity and naive T cell percentage. Changes seen in expanded clonotypes were possibly confounded by donor CMV status left unknown. One million T cells yielded diversity estimates that were considered underestimates.

Sample-barcoded 5' priming and a J-beta primer mix drove a second PCR of 7 to 11 cycles. Each CDR3 protein gets one entry after TCRdb re-called the 5' RACE reads with MiXCR. The sample gives fewer than 900,000 distinct CDR3 sequences, around 36% of which show up once; approximately 12% is in the top ten. Sequencing input: blood. The receptor comes from a young man in good health. V and J are TRBV6-5 and TRBJ2-3, with TRBD1 as a possible D gene (6 bases). DNA for the CDR3: TGTGCCAGCAGTTGCTCGAGCAGGGGAGACACAGATACGCAGTATTTT. This codes for CASSCSSRGDTDTQYF.